Sequencing of this T cell receptor (beta chain) was carried out in a study of OX40 agonist ivuxolimab in advanced cancers. Study context: Patients received ivuxolimab, an agonistic anti-OX40 (CD134) antibody. Patients were around 83% male with ages about 23 to 79, mean approximately 62.

Only in-frame clones appear in the TCRdb table, and some are missing; sequencing was by immunoSEQ multiplex PCR. The table has 80,000 or so clones, 84% seen once; the top ten hold over 6%. Blood got drawn at baseline, again on cycle 4 day 1, and then on cycle 7 day 1. After removal of 4 bases from V and 8 bases from J, the junction contained 4 bases not matched to a gene. Germline loops: CDR1 MGHRA, CDR2 YSYEKL. CDR3 size: 14 residues. The chain joins TRBV4-1 to TRBJ1-6; 8 positions match TRBD1. Sequences were derived from CD4+ or CD8+ T cells sorted from blood, sampled in a trial of the OX40 agonist ivuxolimab. This sequence originates from an adult with an advanced solid tumor such as melanoma, head and neck, liver or kidney cancer. The CDR3: CASSPGQGYSPLHF. The CDR3 DNA sequence: TGCGCCAGCAGCCCCGGACAGGGTTATTCACCCCTCCACTTT.